The T cell receptor beta chain under discussion was sequenced for a study of neurological immune-mediated disorders. Study findings and constraints: Private repertoires in all groups were suggested, as expanded clones shared no CDR3 amino acid sequences across subjects.

cDNA synthesis was performed by 5'RACE with 10-nucleotide random UMIs. TCRdb redid the calling of the 5' RACE reads with MiXCR, one entry per CDR3 protein. The sample has 71,000 or so distinct CDR3 sequences; roughly an eighth are singletons. Time point: longitudinal time-point 1 (baseline). Where libraries were unsorted, they were derived from 2 million PBMCs stored at -80 degrees C. About this clonotype itself: Antigen specificity is unknown. A much larger clonotype is one base distant, so this may be a read error.

V lost 10 bases and J lost 4, with 16 bases in between. The CDR3 is 13 residues long. CDR1 SNHLY and CDR2 FYNNEI come from the germline V gene. The source of this sequence is a female donor with HTLV-1-associated myelopathy (HAM/TSP). This chain uses TRBV2 with TRBJ1-2; D is possibly TRBD1 (6 bases). The sequencing sample was made of PBMCs. CDR3 DNA: TGTGCCAACAATCCGGGGGCGGGCTATGGCTACACCTTC. This codes for CANNPGAGYGYTF.